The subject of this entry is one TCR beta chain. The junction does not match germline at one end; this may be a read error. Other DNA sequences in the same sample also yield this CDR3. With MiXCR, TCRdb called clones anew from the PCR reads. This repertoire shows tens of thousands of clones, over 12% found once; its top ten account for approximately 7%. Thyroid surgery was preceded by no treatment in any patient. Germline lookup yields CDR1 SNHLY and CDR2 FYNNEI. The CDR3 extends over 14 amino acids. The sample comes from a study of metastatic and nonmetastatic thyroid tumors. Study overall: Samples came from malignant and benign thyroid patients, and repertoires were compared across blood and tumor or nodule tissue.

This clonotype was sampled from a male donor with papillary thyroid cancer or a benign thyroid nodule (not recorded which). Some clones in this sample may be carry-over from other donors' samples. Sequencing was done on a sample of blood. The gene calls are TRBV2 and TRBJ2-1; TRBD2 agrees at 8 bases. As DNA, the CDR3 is TGTGCTAGCAGGGCGGGAGGTTCATACAATGAGCAGTTCTTC. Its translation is CASRAGGSYNEQFF.